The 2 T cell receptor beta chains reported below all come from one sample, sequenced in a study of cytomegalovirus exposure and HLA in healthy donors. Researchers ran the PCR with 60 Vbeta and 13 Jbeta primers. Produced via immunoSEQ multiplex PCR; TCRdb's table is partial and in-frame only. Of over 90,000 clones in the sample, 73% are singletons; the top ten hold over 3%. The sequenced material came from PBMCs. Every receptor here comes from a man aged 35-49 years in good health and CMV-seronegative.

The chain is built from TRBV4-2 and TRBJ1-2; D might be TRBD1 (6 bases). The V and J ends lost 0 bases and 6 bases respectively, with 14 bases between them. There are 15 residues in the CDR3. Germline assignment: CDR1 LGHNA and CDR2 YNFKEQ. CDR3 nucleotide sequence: TGTGCCAGCAGCCAAGAGCAGGGGTTGTCCGATGGCTACACCTTC. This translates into CASSQEQGLSDGYTF.

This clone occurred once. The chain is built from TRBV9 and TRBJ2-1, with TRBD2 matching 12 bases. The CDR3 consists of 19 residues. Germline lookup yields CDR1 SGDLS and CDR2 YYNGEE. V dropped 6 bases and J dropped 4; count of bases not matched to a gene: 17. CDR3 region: CASTFITGASGGVYNEQFF. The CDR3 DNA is TGTGCCAGCACGTTCATTACGGGGGCTAGCGGGGGGGTTTACAATGAGCAGTTCTTC.